These T cell receptor beta chains were read from a single sample in a study of blood T cell repertoires in COVID-19. Measured with immunoSEQ multiplex PCR; TCRdb has only the in-frame clones, and not every one. The sample lists 200,000 to 300,000 clones; about 91% were seen once. Sequences were obtained from PBMCs or T cells enriched from blood (not recorded which). These receptors all stem from a woman aged 40 to 50 with acute COVID-19. Both conserved end residues are part of each CDR3. Each record gives: V gene, clone size, D gene, CDR3 length, J gene, CDR3 DNA, CDR3 protein. D genes are given only for firm matches. Clone sizes are given selectively: once, few, many, or a class where the clone is expanded.

V gene: TRBV19
clone size: NA
D gene: NA
CDR3 length: 16
J gene: TRBJ1-5
CDR3 DNA: TGTGCCAGTAGCCAGGTTCACAGAAATAGCAATCAGCCCCAGCATTTT
CDR3 protein: CASSQVHRNSNQPQHF

V gene: TRBV28
clone size: once
D gene: TRBD1
CDR3 length: 14
J gene: TRBJ1-4
CDR3 DNA: TGTGCCAGCAGTCTGACAGGGGTTAATGAAAAACTGTTTTTT
CDR3 protein: CASSLTGVNEKLFF

V gene: TRBV24-1
clone size: once
D gene: NA
CDR3 length: 13
J gene: TRBJ1-2
CDR3 DNA: TGTGCCACCAGTAACCCGGTTGACTATGGCTACACCTTC
CDR3 protein: CATSNPVDYGYTF

V gene: TRBV11-3
clone size: NA
D gene: TRBD2
CDR3 length: 16
J gene: TRBJ2-3
CDR3 DNA: TGTGCCAGCAGCCCCCGGACTAGCGGGAGCACAGATACGCAGTATTTT
CDR3 protein: CASSPRTSGSTDTQYF

V gene: TRBV4-2
clone size: NA
D gene: TRBD2
CDR3 length: 15
J gene: TRBJ2-7
CDR3 DNA: TGTGCCAGCAGCTCCTCGACTAGCGGGAGCTACGAGCAGTACTTC
CDR3 protein: CASSSSTSGSYEQYF

V gene: TRBV12-3/TRBV12-4
clone size: NA
D gene: NA
CDR3 length: 13
J gene: TRBJ1-1
CDR3 DNA: TGTGCCAGCAGTTTTTACAAGAACACTGAAGCTTTCTTT
CDR3 protein: CASSFYKNTEAFF

V gene: TRBV11-3
clone size: NA
D gene: NA
CDR3 length: 14
J gene: TRBJ1-1
CDR3 DNA: TGTGCCAGCAGCTACGAGCGGGCGACCACTGAAGCTTTCTTT
CDR3 protein: CASSYERATTEAFF

V gene: TRBV9
clone size: NA
D gene: NA
CDR3 length: 15
J gene: TRBJ2-5
CDR3 DNA: TGTGCCAGCAGCGTAGGGACAGCAAACCAAGAGACCCAGTACTTC
CDR3 protein: CASSVGTANQETQYF

V gene: TRBV24-1
clone size: NA
D gene: NA
CDR3 length: 15
J gene: TRBJ2-1
CDR3 DNA: TGTGCCACCAGTGATTCCCGAGGTCGGGAGTCTGAGCAGTTCTTC
CDR3 protein: CATSDSRGRESEQFF

V gene: TRBV9
clone size: NA
D gene: TRBD1
CDR3 length: 14
J gene: TRBJ1-1
CDR3 DNA: TGTGCCAGCAGTAAGACAGGGCAGAACACTGAAGCTTTCTTT
CDR3 protein: CASSKTGQNTEAFF

V gene: TRBV5-6
clone size: NA
D gene: NA
CDR3 length: 13
J gene: TRBJ1-2
CDR3 DNA: TGTGCCAGCAGCTTGCTACGGACTGAGGGCTACACCTTC
CDR3 protein: CASSLLRTEGYTF

V gene: TRBV7-9
clone size: NA
D gene: TRBD1
CDR3 length: 14
J gene: TRBJ2-5
CDR3 DNA: TGTGCCAGCAGCTCGGGGACAGGAAGGGAGACCCAGTACTTC
CDR3 protein: CASSSGTGRETQYF

V gene: TRBV3-1/TRBV3-2
clone size: many
D gene: NA
CDR3 length: 15
J gene: TRBJ1-2
CDR3 DNA: TGTGCCAGCAGCCAAGACCAATGGACGGGATATGGCTACACCTTC
CDR3 protein: CASSQDQWTGYGYTF

V gene: TRBV29-1
clone size: NA
D gene: NA
CDR3 length: 14
J gene: TRBJ2-3
CDR3 DNA: TGCAGCGTTGTAGCGACACATAGCACAGATACGCAGTATTTT
CDR3 protein: CSVVATHSTDTQYF

V gene: TRBV3-1/TRBV3-2
clone size: NA
D gene: TRBD1
CDR3 length: 16
J gene: TRBJ1-6
CDR3 DNA: TGTGCCAGCAGCTTACAGGGGGCGTCCTATAATTCACCCCTCCACTTT
CDR3 protein: CASSLQGASYNSPLHF

V gene: TRBV6-5
clone size: NA
D gene: NA
CDR3 length: 14
J gene: TRBJ2-5
CDR3 DNA: TGTGCCAGCAGTTACCACCGGGAGCAAGAGACCCAGTACTTC
CDR3 protein: CASSYHREQETQYF

V gene: TRBV4-1
clone size: NA
D gene: TRBD1
CDR3 length: 17
J gene: TRBJ1-1
CDR3 DNA: TGCGCCAGCAGCCAAGCATTACCGAGGGGGCGATTTTATGATTCTTTCTTT
CDR3 protein: CASSQALPRGRFYDSFF

V gene: TRBV5-4
clone size: NA
D gene: TRBD1
CDR3 length: 15
J gene: TRBJ2-7
CDR3 DNA: TGTGCCAGCAGCACAGGACAGGGCCTCACCTACGAGCAGTACTTC
CDR3 protein: CASSTGQGLTYEQYF

V gene: TRBV11-2
clone size: once
D gene: TRBD2
CDR3 length: 13
J gene: TRBJ2-1
CDR3 DNA: TGTGCCAGCAGCAAGCGGGAGATGGGTGAGCAGTTCTTC
CDR3 protein: CASSKREMGEQFF

V gene: TRBV4-1
clone size: few
D gene: NA
CDR3 length: 16
J gene: TRBJ2-3
CDR3 DNA: TGCGCCAGCAGCCAAGCAGGGGCGACCCGCACAGATACGCAGTATTTT
CDR3 protein: CASSQAGATRTDTQYF

V gene: TRBV2
clone size: NA
D gene: TRBD1
CDR3 length: 15
J gene: TRBJ2-3
CDR3 DNA: TGTGCCAGCAGTGCCCGGGACAGGACTGCAGATACGCAGTATTTT
CDR3 protein: CASSARDRTADTQYF

V gene: TRBV18
clone size: NA
D gene: NA
CDR3 length: 13
J gene: TRBJ2-3
CDR3 DNA: TGTGCCAGCTCACCACAGGGGCCAGATACGCAGTATTTT
CDR3 protein: CASSPQGPDTQYF

V gene: TRBV6-5
clone size: once
D gene: TRBD1
CDR3 length: 15
J gene: TRBJ1-3
CDR3 DNA: TGTGCCAGCAGTCCGGGACAGGACTCTGGAAACACCATATATTTT
CDR3 protein: CASSPGQDSGNTIYF

V gene: TRBV3-1/TRBV3-2
clone size: NA
D gene: NA
CDR3 length: 13
J gene: TRBJ2-5
CDR3 DNA: TGTGCCAGCGAAACGAAGGGGGTAGAGACCCAGTACTTC
CDR3 protein: CASETKGVETQYF

V gene: TRBV5-3
clone size: NA
D gene: TRBD2
CDR3 length: 18
J gene: TRBJ2-2
CDR3 DNA: TGTGCCAGAAGCCTCTACACTAGCGGGAGGCCTTGCACCGGGGAGCTGTTTTTT
CDR3 protein: CARSLYTSGRPCTGELFF

V gene: TRBV4-1
clone size: NA
D gene: NA
CDR3 length: 19
J gene: TRBJ2-5
CDR3 DNA: TGCGCCAGCAGCCAAGAGAGGGGTGGATTGGTGGGGGTGCGGGGGACCCAGTACTTC
CDR3 protein: CASSQERGGLVGVRGTQYF

V gene: TRBV9
clone size: NA
D gene: TRBD2
CDR3 length: 15
J gene: TRBJ2-1
CDR3 DNA: TGTGCCAGCAGCGTAAGGACTAGCGGGAGCAATGAGCAGTTCTTC
CDR3 protein: CASSVRTSGSNEQFF

V gene: TRBV10-1
clone size: NA
D gene: NA
CDR3 length: 14
J gene: TRBJ1-1
CDR3 DNA: TGCGCCAGCAGTAAGGACAGTATGAACACTGAAGCTTTCTTT
CDR3 protein: CASSKDSMNTEAFF

V gene: TRBV18
clone size: once
D gene: TRBD2
CDR3 length: 15
J gene: TRBJ2-3
CDR3 DNA: TGTGCCAGCTCACCATTAGCGGGGTCCACAGATACGCAGTATTTT
CDR3 protein: CASSPLAGSTDTQYF

V gene: TRBV11-1
clone size: NA
D gene: TRBD2
CDR3 length: 14
J gene: TRBJ2-7
CDR3 DNA: TGTGCCAGCAGCATAGGACTAGCGGTCTACGAGCAGTACTTC
CDR3 protein: CASSIGLAVYEQYF

V gene: TRBV5-1
clone size: NA
D gene: NA
CDR3 length: 16
J gene: TRBJ1-6
CDR3 DNA: TGCGCCAGCAGCCCGGAACTGACAGAATATAATTCACCCCTCCACTTT
CDR3 protein: CASSPELTEYNSPLHF